One T cell receptor beta chain is described in this entry. Method: immunoSEQ multiplex PCR; TCRdb's copy keeps in-frame clones and lacks some. Of about a million clones listed, around 74% were seen once; the top ten hold 1.4%. The data originate from a study of shared clonotypes between healthy human individuals. CDR1 and CDR2 (germline): SGHAT, FQDESV (reference sequence). The CDR3 totals 11 residues. Trimming took off 5 bases at V and 3 bases at J, with 4 bases between the two ends. The chain recombines TRBV11-1 with TRBJ2-5; the D is unclear. The sequence derives from a young man in good health. The sequencing input was memory CD4+ T cells sorted from blood. The subset here: CD45RA-negative fraction. The CDR3 DNA sequence: TGTGCCAGCAGCCTTAAAGAGACCCAGTACTTC. It yields the protein CASSLKETQYF. Looking up the rest from reference TRBV11-1 and TRBJ2-5 gives the full variable domain: EAEVAQSPRYKITEKSQAVAFWCDPISGHATLYWYRQILGQGPELLVQFQDESVVDDSQLPKDRFSAERLKGVDSTLKIQPAELGDSAMYLCASSLKETQYFGPGTRLLVL.